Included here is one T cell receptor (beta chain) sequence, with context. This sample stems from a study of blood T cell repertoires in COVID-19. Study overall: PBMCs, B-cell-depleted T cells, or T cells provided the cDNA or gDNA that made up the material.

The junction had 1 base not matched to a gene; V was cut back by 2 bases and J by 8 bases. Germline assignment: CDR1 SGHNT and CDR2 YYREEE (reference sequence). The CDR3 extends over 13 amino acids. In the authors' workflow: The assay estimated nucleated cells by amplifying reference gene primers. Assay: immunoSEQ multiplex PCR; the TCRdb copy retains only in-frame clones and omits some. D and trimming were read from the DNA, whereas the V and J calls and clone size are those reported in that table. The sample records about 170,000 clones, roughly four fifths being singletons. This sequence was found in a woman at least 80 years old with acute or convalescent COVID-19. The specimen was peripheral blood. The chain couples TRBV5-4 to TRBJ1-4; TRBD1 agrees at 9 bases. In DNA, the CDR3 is TGTGCCAGCAGCTTTGGGACAGGGGAAAAACTGTTTTTT. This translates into CASSFGTGEKLFF.